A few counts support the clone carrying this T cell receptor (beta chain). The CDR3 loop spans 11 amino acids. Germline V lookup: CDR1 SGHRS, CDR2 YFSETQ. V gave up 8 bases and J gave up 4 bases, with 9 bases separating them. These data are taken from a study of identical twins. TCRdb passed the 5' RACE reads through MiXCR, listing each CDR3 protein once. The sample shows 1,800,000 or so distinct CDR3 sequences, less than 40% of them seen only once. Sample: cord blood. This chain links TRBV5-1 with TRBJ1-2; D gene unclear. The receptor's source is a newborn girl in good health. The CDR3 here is CARPGFYGYTF. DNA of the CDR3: TGCGCCAGGCCGGGTTTCTATGGCTACACCTTC.